The next 15 T cell receptor beta chains were all read from a single sample in a study of cytomegalovirus exposure and HLA in healthy donors. Assay used: immunoSEQ multiplex PCR; TCRdb lists only in-frame clones, some missing. Of about 140,000 clones in the sample, 87% are singletons; the top ten hold 4.5%. Input material: PBMCs. These receptor sequences come from a man between 18 and 29 years old in good health and CMV-seropositive.

J is TRBJ2-1 and V is TRBV6-1; TRBD2 matches 8 bases. The CDR3 has 15 residues. CDR1 and CDR2 (germline): MNHNS, SASEGT. V gave up 3 bases and J gave up 7 bases; unmatched junction bases: 8. CDR3 sequence (DNA): TGTGCCAGCAGTGATTTAGCGGGAATTCGGAATGAGCAGTTCTTC. It specifies CASSDLAGIRNEQFF.

The V call is TRBV9, the J call TRBJ2-7; 13 bases line up with TRBD2. CDR1 and CDR2 (germline): SGDLS, YYNGEE. CDR3 length: 14 amino acids. V shed 0 bases and J 6 bases; nucleotides not matched to a gene: 0. CDR3 protein: CASSVGTSGSEQYF. Here the CDR3 DNA reads TGTGCCAGCAGCGTAGGGACTAGCGGGAGCGAGCAGTACTTC.

The genes are TRBV15 and TRBJ2-5, with TRBD2 identical over 7 bases. Germline V gene lookup returns CDR1 LNHNV and CDR2 YYDKDF (reference sequence). The CDR3 totals 15 residues. Unmatched junction bases numbered 7, after V lost 1 base and J lost 5 bases. Written as DNA, the CDR3 is TGTGCCACCAGCAGAGTTGGGGAGGGCGGGGAGACCCAGTACTTC. Amino acids: CATSRVGEGGETQYF. The full variable domain, completed using reference TRBV15 and TRBJ2-5, is DAMVIQNPRYQVTQFGKPVTLSCSQTLNHNVMYWYQQKSSQAPKLLFHYYDKDFNNEADTPDNFQSRRPNTSFCFLDIRSPGLGDTAMYLCATSRVGEGGETQYFGPGTRLLVL.

The CDR3 region has the DNA TGTGCCAGCTCCCGAGCGGGGATTAGCACAGATACGCAGTATTTT. Translated: CASSRAGISTDTQYF. The V call is TRBV27, the J call TRBJ2-3; 7 positions match TRBD2. The CDR3 spans 15 residues. Germline V lookup: CDR1 MNHEY, CDR2 SMNVEV (reference sequence). The V segment lost 8 bases and the J segment 0 bases; nucleotides outside the gene matches: 8.

The V and J genes are TRBV7-6 and TRBJ2-2; TRBD2 is a possible D gene (6 bases). In germline, CDR1 is SGHVS, CDR2 FNYEAQ. CDR3 length: 15 residues. Trimming cost V 5 bases and J 0 bases, with 10 bases left between them. The CDR3 nucleotides read TGTGCCAGCAGCCCGGGACTCTCGAACACCGGGGAGCTGTTTTTT. It is translated as CASSPGLSNTGELFF.

This chain joins TRBV28 and TRBJ1-5; D uncertain. The germline V gene encodes CDR1 MDHEN and CDR2 SYDVKM. CDR3 length: 15 residues. Trimming cost V 4 bases and J 5 bases, with 15 bases left between them. The CDR3 DNA reads as TGTGCCAGCAGTTACAAATACAGCACCCATCAGCCCCAGCATTTT. Translated: CASSYKYSTHQPQHF. Together with reference TRBV28 and TRBJ1-5, the CDR3 gives the full variable domain: DVKVTQSSRYLVKRTGEKVFLECVQDMDHENMFWYRQDPGLGLRLIYFSYDVKMKEKGDIPEGYSVSREKKERFSLILESASTNQTSMYLCASSYKYSTHQPQHFGDGTRLSIL.

J is TRBJ1-2 and V is TRBV10-3, with 8 positions matching TRBD1. Germline assignment: CDR1 ENHRY and CDR2 SYGVKD. V was clipped by 2 bases and J by 5 bases; unmatched bases: 1. The CDR3 has 13 residues. CDR3 loop: CAISERQGYGYTF. The DNA for the CDR3 is TGTGCCATCAGTGAGCGACAGGGGTATGGCTACACCTTC.

This chain joins TRBV27 and TRBJ2-5; D is possibly TRBD1 (6 bases). V dropped 4 bases and J dropped 1 base, with 13 bases sitting between them. The CDR3 loop spans 15 amino acids. Germline V gene lookup returns CDR1 MNHEY and CDR2 SMNVEV (reference sequence). In DNA form, the CDR3 reads TGTGCCAGCAGTTCCTCTTGGGGGCTCCAAGAGACCCAGTACTTC. This translates into CASSSSWGLQETQYF.

This clone came up once. Other DNA sequences in the sample encode the same CDR3. The chain has TRBV5-1 and TRBJ1-4; a possible D gene is TRBD1 (5 bases). This CDR3 has 12 amino acids. Germline values: CDR1 SGHRS, CDR2 YFSETQ. V lost 1 base and J lost 8, with 6 bases in between. CDR3 amino acids: CASSLNREKLFF. In DNA, the CDR3 is TGCGCCAGCAGCTTGAACAGGGAAAAACTGTTTTTT.

The gene calls are TRBV19 and TRBJ1-2; D unclear. This CDR3 region has 14 residues. Germline CDR1 and CDR2: LNHDA and SQIVND (reference sequence). V was cut by 3 bases and J by 0 bases, with 8 bases left in between. The CDR3: CASSIELSNYGYTF. The CDR3 region has the DNA TGTGCCAGTAGTATTGAACTTTCTAACTATGGCTACACCTTC. The complete variable domain, with remaining parts taken from reference TRBV19 and TRBJ1-2, reads DGGITQSPKYLFRKEGQNVTLSCEQNLNHDAMYWYRQDPGQGLRLIYYSQIVNDFQKGDIAEGYSVSREKKESFPLTVTSAQKNPTAFYLCASSIELSNYGYTFGSGTRLTVV.

V is TRBV2 and J is TRBJ1-2; TRBD1 agrees at 10 bases. Trimming cost V 4 bases and J 4 bases; bases outside gene matches: 6. From germline, CDR1 is SNHLY and CDR2 FYNNEI. CDR3 length: 15 residues. CDR3 sequence: CASSAPGQGSYGYTF. CDR3 sequence (DNA): TGTGCCAGCAGTGCACCGGGACAGGGGAGCTATGGCTACACCTTC.

The V call is TRBV7-2, the J call TRBJ2-7, with 8 bases lining up with TRBD2. CDR1 SGHTA and CDR2 FQGNSA come from the germline V gene. The V and J ends lost 0 bases and 7 bases, in that order; junction bases with no gene match: 14. The CDR3 extends over 17 amino acids. The CDR3 DNA follows: TGTGCCAGCAGCTTAGCCTTCGGACTCCGGGAGGGCGGTGAGCAGTACTTC. Translation: CASSLAFGLREGGEQYF. Full variable domain (rest looked up from reference TRBV7-2 and TRBJ2-7): GAGVSQSPSNKVTEKGKDVELRCDPISGHTALYWYRQSLGQGLEFLIYFQGNSAPDKSGLPSDRFSAERTGGSVSTLTIQRTQQEDSAVYLCASSLAFGLREGGEQYFGPGTRLTVT.

V and J are TRBV5-6 and TRBJ2-1; no clear D. Per the germline V gene, CDR1 is SGHDT and CDR2 is YYEEEE. V was trimmed by 1 base and J by 8 bases, leaving 10 bases between them. The CDR3 length is 13 residues. CDR3 in amino acids: CASSLSSRDEQFF. The DNA of the CDR3 is TGTGCCAGCAGCTTGAGTAGTCGCGATGAGCAGTTCTTC.

The chain uses TRBV5-1 and TRBJ2-2; D is unresolved. Trimming stripped 0 bases from V and 4 bases from J, with 10 bases between. Germline CDR1 is SGHRS and CDR2 is YFSETQ. The CDR3 length is 15 residues. CDR3 residues: CASSLAEPGTGELFF. As DNA, the CDR3 is TGCGCCAGCAGCTTGGCAGAACCAGGCACCGGGGAGCTGTTTTTT.

V usage is TRBV7-9 and J usage is TRBJ1-6; weak D call: TRBD1 (5 bases). Germline lookup yields CDR1 SEHNR and CDR2 FQNEAQ (reference sequence). CDR3 length equals 17 residues. Trimming removed 5 bases from V and 8 bases from J, with 22 bases in between. CDR3 nucleotide sequence: TGTGCCAGCAGCCAATCCTGGGGGGAGCGAGGAGATTCACCCCTCCACTTT. Translating gives CASSQSWGERGDSPLHF.